The 2 T cell receptor beta chains in this list originate from one sample, sequenced in a study of graft-versus-host responses after intestinal transplantation. Data came from immunoSEQ multiplex PCR; TCRdb stores just in-frame clones and leaves some out. The sample includes some 13,000 clones, 35% to 40% of them seen just once. The sample was alloreactive CD4+ T cells from a mixed lymphocyte reaction culture, taken before intestinal transplant. Subset specified: CFSE-low proliferating T cells sorted from approximately 6-day pre-transplant mixed lymphocyte reaction (GvH or HvG direction). The origin of the receptors is a human patient who received an intestinal transplant.

This chain links TRBV10-3 with TRBJ2-7; 13 bases fit TRBD2. After removal of 4 bases from V and 5 bases from J, the junction contained 2 bases not matched to a gene. The germline V gene has CDR1 ENHRY and CDR2 SYGVKD. CDR3 length: 14 amino acids. The CDR3 sequence is CAISGGTSGDEQYF. DNA of the CDR3: TGTGCCATCAGTGGTGGGACTAGCGGGGACGAGCAGTACTTC.

The V call is TRBV21-1, the J call TRBJ2-7; TRBD1 is the table's D call, not checked against the DNA. TRBV21-1 is classified as a pseudogene. The CDR3 runs 19 residues. CDR3 nucleotide sequence: TGTGCCAGCGACCTAACCCGGGACAGTCCTCTCTTAAGCTCCTACGAGCAGTACTTC. Its translation: CASDLTRDSPLLSSYEQYF.